This T cell receptor (beta chain) was identified in a study of regulatory T cells in long-lasting Graves disease. Across the whole study: Disease was considered persistent Graves' disease after over 5 years of antithyroid drugs (with positive TSH receptor antibodies).

This clonotype was observed a few times. Its cognate antigen is unknown. Time point given: persistent/refractory GD, antithyroid drugs over 5 years with positive TRAb. PBMC-extracted RNA yielded the TCR library. For TCR beta, libraries came from iRepertoire HTBI primers and Arm-PCR of CDR3 regions. TCRdb reprocessed the multiplex PCR reads via MiXCR and lists one record per CDR3 protein. The sample yields about 470,000 distinct CDR3 sequences, approximately 21% seen once. V was cut by 0 bases and J by 5 bases, with 17 bases left in between. Germline V gives CDR1 MGHDK, CDR2 SYGVNS. This CDR3 is 17 amino acids long. The study, taken as a whole, reports: Few sampled subjects may have lowered accuracy. Among the persistent patients, 2,741 public clonotypes were shared, more than the 950 to 1,000 shared among new patients.

The sample was peripheral blood mononuclear cells (PBMCs), taken when the disease was refractory, from a patient treated with antithyroid drugs. The TCR comes from a female donor with Graves disease. The rearrangement joins TRBV25-1 to TRBJ2-1; perhaps D is TRBD1 or TRBD2 (5 bases each). CDR3 region: CASSEYLFSGTDNEQFF. CDR3 nucleotide sequence: TGTGCCAGCAGTGAATATTTGTTTTCAGGGACGGACAATGAGCAGTTCTTC.